This T cell receptor beta chain was captured in a study of blood T cells in healthy people across ages. The CDR3 covers 16 residues. Trimming took 4 bases from V and 4 from J; bases not matched to a gene: 12. CDR1 and CDR2 from the germline V gene are SQVTM and ANQGSEA. Through a sample-barcoded 5' primer and a J-beta primer mix, a second PCR was run for roughly 7 to 12 cycles. Using its own MiXCR run on the 5' RACE reads, TCRdb lists one record per CDR3 protein. The profile shows about 680,000 distinct CDR3 sequences, 45% to 50% of them singletons. This clonotype was seen more than once but under ten times.

This receptor was taken from an older woman in good health. Material: blood. The chain is built from TRBV29-1 and TRBJ2-3; 9 nucleotides agree with TRBD2. DNA for the CDR3: TGCAGCGTTGCTGTAGAGCGGGAGGACCTCGCAGATACGCAGTATTTT. Protein: CSVAVEREDLADTQYF.